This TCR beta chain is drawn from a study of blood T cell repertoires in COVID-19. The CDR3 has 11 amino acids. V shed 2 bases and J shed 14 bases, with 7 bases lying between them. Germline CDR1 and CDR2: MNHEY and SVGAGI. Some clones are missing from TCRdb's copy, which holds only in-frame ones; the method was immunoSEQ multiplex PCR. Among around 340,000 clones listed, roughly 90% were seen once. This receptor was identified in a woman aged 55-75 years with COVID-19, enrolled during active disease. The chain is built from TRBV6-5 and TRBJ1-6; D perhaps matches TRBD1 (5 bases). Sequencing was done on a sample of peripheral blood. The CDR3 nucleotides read TGTGCCAGCAGTTACCGGGGGTCCCTCCACTTT. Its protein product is CASSYRGSLHF.